These 11 T cell receptor beta chains came from one sample sequenced in a study of chemoradiotherapy in HPV16-positive cancers. This table comes from immunoSEQ multiplex PCR, and its TCRdb copy is limited to in-frame clones, with some not included. This sample has about 3,000 clones, with 70% to 90% found just once. Sequenced material: tumor tissue, taken from a patient who underwent chemoradiotherapy. These receptors were obtained from a human donor with HPV-associated anogenital cancer.

The gene calls are TRBV5-4 and TRBJ2-1; D may be TRBD2 (6 bases). The CDR3 length is 14 residues. Germline assignment: CDR1 SGHNT and CDR2 YYREEE (reference sequence). V lost 0 bases and J lost 5, with 9 bases in between. CDR3 protein: CASSLELANNEQFF. CDR3 coding DNA: TGTGCCAGCAGCTTGGAACTAGCCAACAATGAGCAGTTCTTC.

This clone has a single count. The CDR3 sequence is CASSKGPNQPQHF. CDR3 DNA: TGTGCCAGCAGCAAAGGGCCTAATCAGCCCCAGCATTTT. The V call is TRBV5-6, the J call TRBJ1-5; D gene uncertain. Trimming pared 4 bases from V and 4 bases from J, leaving 9 bases between. This CDR3 contains 13 residues. Germline loops: CDR1 SGHDT, CDR2 YYEEEE. Together with reference TRBV5-6 and TRBJ1-5, the CDR3 gives the full variable domain: DAGVTQSPTHLIKTRGQQVTLRCSPKSGHDTVSWYQQALGQGPQFIFQYYEEEERQRGNFPDRFSGHQFPNYSSELNVNALLLGDSALYLCASSKGPNQPQHFGDGTRLSIL.

This rearrangement joins TRBV4-2 to TRBJ2-7; TRBD2 aligns across 10 bases. The CDR3 has 16 amino acids. J lost 0 bases, V lost 3 bases, and 5 bases had no gene match. The germline V gene encodes CDR1 LGHNA and CDR2 YNFKEQ. The CDR3 DNA reads TGTGCCAGCAGCCACCCTACTAGCGGGGTCTCCTACGAGCAGTACTTC. It codes for CASSHPTSGVSYEQYF.

Only a few counts were recorded for this clone. V and J are TRBV7-8 and TRBJ2-7, with TRBD2 as a possible D gene (5 bases). The CDR3 totals 14 residues. Per germline, CDR1 SGHVS and CDR2 FQNEAQ. Trimming cost V 5 bases and J 5 bases, with 16 bases left between them. The CDR3 reads CASSITRVFDEQYF. The CDR3 DNA sequence: TGTGCCAGCAGCATAACTAGAGTTTTCGACGAGCAGTACTTC.

The V call is TRBV5-1, the J call TRBJ2-1; D is possibly TRBD2 (5 bases). CDR1 is SGHRS and CDR2 is YFSETQ in the germline V gene. This CDR3 is built from 15 residues. With 2 bases removed from V and 0 bases from J, the gap between germline ends came to 9 bases. The CDR3 loop reads CASSLGAVSYNEQFF. The CDR3 region has the DNA TGCGCCAGCAGCTTAGGAGCGGTCTCCTACAATGAGCAGTTCTTC.

The chain uses TRBV13 and TRBJ2-5; tentatively, D is TRBD1 or TRBD2 (6 bases each). This CDR3 contains 15 residues. Germline V gene sequence: CDR1 PRHDT, CDR2 FYEKMQ (reference sequence). With 3 bases removed from V and 7 bases from J, the gap between germline ends came to 18 bases. Written as DNA, the CDR3 is TGTGCCAGCAGCTTGAGGGGGACTCCCGAGCGGACCCAGTACTTC. This translates into CASSLRGTPERTQYF.

The chain carries TRBV11-2 and TRBJ2-2; no definite D call. This CDR3 is built from 12 residues. Per the germline V gene, CDR1 is SGHAT and CDR2 is FQNNGV. The V end was cut by 3 bases, the J end by 8 bases, with 7 bases between. CDR3 residues: CASSLVGGELFF. The CDR3, as DNA: TGTGCCAGCAGCTTGGTAGGGGGGGAGCTGTTTTTT.

This rearrangement joins TRBV27 to TRBJ2-1; 8 bases fit TRBD1. J gave up 7 bases and V 2 bases, and 7 bases lay outside the gene matches. CDR3 size: 15 residues. Germline-derived CDR1 and CDR2 are MNHEY and SMNVEV (reference sequence). CDR3 coding DNA: TGTGCCAGCAGTTTAGTGAACGACAGGGGTAATGAGCAGTTCTTC. Translated: CASSLVNDRGNEQFF.

The chain combines TRBV7-2 with TRBJ2-5; possibly TRBD2 for D (6 bases). The CDR3 runs 14 residues. V dropped 1 base and J dropped 0 bases, with 6 bases sitting between them. From germline, CDR1 is SGHTA and CDR2 FQGNSA. CDR3 DNA sequence: TGTGCCAGCAGCTTAGGCGGGAACCAAGAGACCCAGTACTTC. Translated: CASSLGGNQETQYF.

The genes are TRBV5-1 and TRBJ2-1; D remains ambiguous. Germline values: CDR1 SGHRS, CDR2 YFSETQ. V was shortened by 2 bases and J by 8 bases, with 20 bases between the two germline ends. This CDR3 region has 16 residues. CDR3 in amino acids: CASSFSLGSMGDEQFF. The CDR3 DNA sequence: TGCGCCAGCAGCTTCTCTTTGGGGTCCATGGGCGATGAGCAGTTCTTC.

The rearrangement joins TRBV18 to TRBJ2-1; D remains unclear. Trimming removed 1 base at V and 0 bases at J, with 10 bases between. The CDR3 runs 16 residues. Germline V gene data show CDR1 as KGHSH and CDR2 as LQKENI. CDR3 protein: CASSPRPSSSYNEQFF. DNA of the CDR3: TGTGCCAGCTCACCACGCCCCTCAAGCTCCTACAATGAGCAGTTCTTC. The whole variable domain, filled in from reference TRBV18 and TRBJ2-1, reads NAGVMQNPRHLVRRRGQEARLRCSPMKGHSHVYWYRQLPEEGLKFMVYLQKENIIDESGMPKERFSAEFPKEGPSILRIQQVVRGDSAAYFCASSPRPSSSYNEQFFGPGTRLTVL.